This TCR beta chain was identified during a study of blood T cell repertoires in COVID-19. Study details: There were acute and convalescent COVID-19 samples, and they came from the United States, Italy and Spain. Sample material is recorded as cDNA or gDNA derived from T cells, B-cell-depleted T cells, or PBMCs.

Looked up from germline, CDR1 is MDHEN and CDR2 is SYDVKM. The CDR3 consists of 12 residues. Trimming took off 6 bases at V and 3 bases at J, with 9 bases between the two ends. How the authors handled the data: Estimation of nucleated cell counts was performed using reference gene primer amplification. Measured with immunoSEQ multiplex PCR; TCRdb has only the in-frame clones, and not every one. V, J and clone size are those of that table, while D and trimming were read from the DNA. The data show about 120,000 clones, approximately 92% seen once. The sample consisted of peripheral blood. This chain links TRBV28 with TRBJ2-7; D is unclear. This clonotype was sampled from a man in his sixties or seventies with active or convalescent COVID-19. CDR3 DNA sequence: TGTGCCAGCAGCTATTACAGCTACGAGCAGTACTTC. Translating gives CASSYYSYEQYF.